This T cell receptor (beta chain) is from a study of blood T cell repertoires in COVID-19. Study-level background: Donors in the United States, Italy and Spain gave samples during acute or convalescent COVID-19. Sources were T cells, B-cell-depleted T cells, or PBMCs; the material itself was cDNA or gDNA.

Original processing methods: Quantification of nucleated cells was approximated via reference gene primer amplification. Clones were sequenced by immunoSEQ multiplex PCR, and TCRdb holds only the in-frame ones, with some missing. The DNA gave D and trimming, while V, J and clone size come from that table. The data contain 25,000 to 35,000 clones, approximately 79% of them singletons. Looked up from germline, CDR1 is SNHLY and CDR2 is FYNNEI. Trimming took 10 bases from V and 5 from J, leaving 20 bases between them. This CDR3 region has 14 residues. This clonotype was sampled from a boy aged 2 to 10 with active or convalescent COVID-19. The chain combines TRBV2 with TRBJ2-5, with D maybe TRBD2 (5 bases). Material: peripheral blood. For the CDR3, the DNA is TGTGCCATATCTCCCGGGATCAAGAGGGAGACCCAGTACTTC. Translating gives CAISPGIKRETQYF. The full variable domain, rest sourced from reference TRBV2 and TRBJ2-5, is EPEVTQTPSHQVTQMGQEVILRCVPISNHLYFYWYRQILGQKVEFLVSFYNNEISEKSEIFDDQFSVERPDGSNFTLKIRSTKLEDSAMYFCAISPGIKRETQYFGPGTRLLVL.